This T cell receptor (beta chain) is drawn from a study of blood T cell repertoires in COVID-19. For the study at large: Nucleic acid was either cDNA or gDNA, and it came from T cells, B-cell-depleted T cells, or PBMCs.

Germline V gene data show CDR1 as PRHDT and CDR2 as FYEKMQ (reference sequence). The CDR3 length is 14 residues. Unmatched junction bases numbered 10, after V lost 7 bases and J lost 8 bases. Authors' processing steps: Reference gene primer amplification gave nucleated cell count estimates. The repertoire was sequenced with immunoSEQ multiplex PCR; TCRdb's copy has only in-frame clones and lacks some. D and trimming were read from the DNA, whereas the V and J calls and clone size are those reported in that table. The data contain 97,000 or so clones, approximately 90% of them seen just once; the ten biggest clones take up around 2%.

Sequenced: peripheral blood. The genes are TRBV13 and TRBJ2-1, with TRBD1 matching over 8 bases. The clonotype originates from a man in his forties or fifties with active COVID-19. CDR3 sequence reads: CASTTGAGGDEQFF. The CDR3 DNA reads TGTGCCAGCACCACCGGGGCAGGGGGCGATGAGCAGTTCTTC.